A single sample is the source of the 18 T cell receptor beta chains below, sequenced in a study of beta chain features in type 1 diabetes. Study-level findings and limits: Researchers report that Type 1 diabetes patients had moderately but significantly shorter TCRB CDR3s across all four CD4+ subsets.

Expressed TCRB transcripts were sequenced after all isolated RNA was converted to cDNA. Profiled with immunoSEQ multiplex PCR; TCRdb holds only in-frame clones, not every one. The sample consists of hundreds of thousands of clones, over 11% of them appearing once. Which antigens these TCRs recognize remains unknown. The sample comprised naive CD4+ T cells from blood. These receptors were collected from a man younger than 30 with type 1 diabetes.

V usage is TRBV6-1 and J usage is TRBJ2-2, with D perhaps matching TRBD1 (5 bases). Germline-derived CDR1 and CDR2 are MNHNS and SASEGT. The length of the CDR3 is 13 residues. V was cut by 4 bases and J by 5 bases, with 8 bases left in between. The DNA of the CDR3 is TGTGCCAGCAGTGCGAAGGGGACCGGGGAGCTGTTTTTT. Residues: CASSAKGTGELFF.

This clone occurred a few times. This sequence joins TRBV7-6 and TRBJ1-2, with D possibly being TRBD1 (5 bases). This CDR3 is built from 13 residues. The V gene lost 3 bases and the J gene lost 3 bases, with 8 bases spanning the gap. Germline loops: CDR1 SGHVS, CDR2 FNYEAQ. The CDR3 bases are TGTGCCAGCAGCTTTCAGGGAGACTATGGCTACACCTTC. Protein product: CASSFQGDYGYTF.

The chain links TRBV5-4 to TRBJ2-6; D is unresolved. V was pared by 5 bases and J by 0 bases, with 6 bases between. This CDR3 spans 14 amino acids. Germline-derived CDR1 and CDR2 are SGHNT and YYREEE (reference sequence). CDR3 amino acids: CASRGYSGANVLTF. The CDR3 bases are TGTGCCAGCAGGGGATACTCTGGGGCCAACGTCCTGACTTTC. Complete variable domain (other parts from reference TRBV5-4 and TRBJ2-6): ETGVTQSPTHLIKTRGQQVTLRCSSQSGHNTVSWYQQALGQGPQFIFQYYREEENGRGNFPPRFSGLQFPNYSSELNVNALELDDSALYLCASRGYSGANVLTFGAGSRLTVL.

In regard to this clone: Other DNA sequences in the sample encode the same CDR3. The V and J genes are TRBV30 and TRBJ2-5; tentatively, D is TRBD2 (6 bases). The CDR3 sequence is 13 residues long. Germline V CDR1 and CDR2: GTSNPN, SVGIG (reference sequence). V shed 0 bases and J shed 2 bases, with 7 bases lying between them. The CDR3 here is CAWSVGGQETQYF. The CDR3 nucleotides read TGTGCCTGGAGTGTTGGAGGGCAAGAGACCCAGTACTTC.

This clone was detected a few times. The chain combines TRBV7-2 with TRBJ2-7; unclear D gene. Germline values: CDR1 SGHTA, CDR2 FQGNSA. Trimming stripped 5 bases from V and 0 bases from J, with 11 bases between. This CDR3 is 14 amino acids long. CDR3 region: CASSPRVSSYEQYF. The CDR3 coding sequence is TGTGCCAGCAGCCCTCGGGTTAGCTCCTACGAGCAGTACTTC.

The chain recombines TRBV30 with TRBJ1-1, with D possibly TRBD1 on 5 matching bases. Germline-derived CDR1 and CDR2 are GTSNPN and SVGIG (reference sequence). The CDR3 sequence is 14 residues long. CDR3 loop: CAFLTFGANTEAFF. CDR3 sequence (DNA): TGTGCTTTCCTCACTTTCGGGGCGAACACTGAAGCTTTCTTT.

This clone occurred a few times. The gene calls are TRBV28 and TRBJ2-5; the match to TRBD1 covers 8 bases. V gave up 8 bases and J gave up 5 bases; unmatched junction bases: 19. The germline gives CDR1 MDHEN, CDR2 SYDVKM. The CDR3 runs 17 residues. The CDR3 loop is CASLAGTGRNAGETQYF. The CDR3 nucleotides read TGTGCCAGCCTCGCCGGGACAGGCCGTAATGCGGGGGAGACCCAGTACTTC.

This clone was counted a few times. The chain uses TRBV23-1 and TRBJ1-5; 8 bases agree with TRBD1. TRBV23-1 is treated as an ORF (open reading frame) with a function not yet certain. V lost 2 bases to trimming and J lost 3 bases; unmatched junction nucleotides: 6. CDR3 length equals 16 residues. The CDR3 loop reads CASSQLDRGINQPQHF. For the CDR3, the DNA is TGCGCCAGCAGTCAACTAGACAGGGGAATCAATCAGCCCCAGCATTTT.

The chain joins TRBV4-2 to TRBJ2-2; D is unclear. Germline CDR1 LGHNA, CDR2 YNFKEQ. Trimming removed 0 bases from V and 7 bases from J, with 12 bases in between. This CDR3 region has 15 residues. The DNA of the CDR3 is TGTGCCAGCAGCCAAGAGATAGGGTACAGCGGGGAGCTGTTTTTT. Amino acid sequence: CASSQEIGYSGELFF.

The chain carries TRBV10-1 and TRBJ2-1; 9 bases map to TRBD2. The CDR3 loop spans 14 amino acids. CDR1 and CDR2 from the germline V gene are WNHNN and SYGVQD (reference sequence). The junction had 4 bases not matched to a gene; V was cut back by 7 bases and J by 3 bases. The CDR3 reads CASISGSFYNEQFF. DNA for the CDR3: TGCGCCAGCATTAGCGGGAGCTTCTACAATGAGCAGTTCTTC.

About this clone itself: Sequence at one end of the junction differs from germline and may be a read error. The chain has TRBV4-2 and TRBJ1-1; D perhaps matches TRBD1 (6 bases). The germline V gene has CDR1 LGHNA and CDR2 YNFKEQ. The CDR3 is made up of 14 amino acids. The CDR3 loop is CASSQEVGGFETFF. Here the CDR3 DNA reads TGTGCCAGCAGCCAAGAGGTAGGGGGGTTTGAAACTTTCTTT.

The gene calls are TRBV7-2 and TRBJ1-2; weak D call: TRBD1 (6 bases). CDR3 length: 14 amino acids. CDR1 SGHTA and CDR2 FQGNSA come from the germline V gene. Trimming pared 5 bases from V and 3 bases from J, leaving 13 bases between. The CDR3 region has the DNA TGTGCCAGCAGCCTGGAGGCAGGGGACTATGGCTACACCTTC. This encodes CASSLEAGDYGYTF. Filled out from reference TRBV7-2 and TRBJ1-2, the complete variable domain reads GAGVSQSPSNKVTEKGKDVELRCDPISGHTALYWYRQSLGQGLEFLIYFQGNSAPDKSGLPSDRFSAERTGGSVSTLTIQRTQQEDSAVYLCASSLEAGDYGYTFGSGTRLTVV.

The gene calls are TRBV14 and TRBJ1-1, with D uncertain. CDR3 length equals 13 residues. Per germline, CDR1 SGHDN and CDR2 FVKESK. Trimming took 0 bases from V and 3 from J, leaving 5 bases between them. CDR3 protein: CASSQEPYTEAFF. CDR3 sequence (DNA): TGTGCCAGCAGCCAAGAACCTTACACTGAAGCTTTCTTT.

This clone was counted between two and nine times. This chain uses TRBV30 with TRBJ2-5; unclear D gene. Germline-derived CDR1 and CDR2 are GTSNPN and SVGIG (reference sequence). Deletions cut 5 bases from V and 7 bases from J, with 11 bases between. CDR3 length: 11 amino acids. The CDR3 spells CAWRELRTQYF. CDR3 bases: TGTGCCTGGCGAGAGCTAAGGACCCAGTACTTC.

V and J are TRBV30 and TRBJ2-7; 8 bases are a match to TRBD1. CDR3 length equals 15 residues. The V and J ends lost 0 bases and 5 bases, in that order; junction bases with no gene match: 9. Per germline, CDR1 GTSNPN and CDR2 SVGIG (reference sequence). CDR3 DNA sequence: TGTGCCTGGAGTGTAGTAGACAGGGGCTTTAACGAGCAGTACTTC. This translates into CAWSVVDRGFNEQYF.

In nucleotides, the CDR3 is TGTGCCAGCAGCCCGGGACTAGCGGGGTTCACAGATACGCAGTATTTT. It codes for CASSPGLAGFTDTQYF. The chain combines TRBV7-9 with TRBJ2-3, with 13 nucleotides matching TRBD2. Germline V lookup: CDR1 SEHNR, CDR2 FQNEAQ (reference sequence). This CDR3 has 16 amino acids. V lost 5 bases, J lost 2 bases, and 4 bases stayed unmatched.

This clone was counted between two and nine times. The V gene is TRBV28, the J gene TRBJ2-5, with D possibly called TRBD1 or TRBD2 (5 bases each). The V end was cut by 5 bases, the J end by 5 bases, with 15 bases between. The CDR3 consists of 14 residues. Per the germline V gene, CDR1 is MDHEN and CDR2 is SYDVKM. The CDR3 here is CASSPGTSLETQYF. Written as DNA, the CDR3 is TGTGCCAGCAGTCCCGGGACGTCGTTGGAGACCCAGTACTTC.

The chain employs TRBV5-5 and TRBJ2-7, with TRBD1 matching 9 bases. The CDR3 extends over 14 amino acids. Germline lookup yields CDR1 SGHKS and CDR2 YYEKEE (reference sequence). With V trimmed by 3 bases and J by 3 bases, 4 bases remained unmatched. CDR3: CASSSRDRDYEQYF. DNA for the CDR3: TGTGCCAGCAGCTCCCGGGACAGGGACTACGAGCAGTACTTC.